Listed below are T cell receptor beta chains from one sample, sequenced in a study of type 1 regulatory T cells. Their specific antigens are unknown. TCRdb passed the reads through MiXCR, listing each CDR3 protein once. The sample has about 65,000 distinct CDR3 sequences; almost 50% are singletons. Sequenced: cultured non-Tr1 T cells, either the whole culture or a sorted T cell fraction (not recorded which). These receptor sequences come from a human donor in good health. Both conserved end residues are part of each CDR3. A D gene is named only where the DNA matches it firmly. Some rows have no size entry. The others give once, few or many, or a class for an expanded clone.

J gene: TRBJ2-2
clone size: NA
V gene: TRBV4-1
D gene: NA
CDR3 protein: CASSQEGPDEANTGELFF
CDR3 DNA: TGCGCCAGCAGCCAAGAGGGCCCCGACGAGGCGAACACCGGGGAGCTGTTTTTT

J gene: TRBJ2-2
clone size: few
V gene: TRBV6-4
D gene: NA
CDR3 protein: CASRGTNTGELFF
CDR3 DNA: TGTGCCAGCCGGGGTACGAACACCGGGGAGCTGTTTTTT

J gene: TRBJ2-1
clone size: many
V gene: TRBV5-1
D gene: NA
CDR3 protein: CASSFDYNEQFF
CDR3 DNA: TGCGCCAGCAGCTTTGACTACAATGAGCAGTTCTTC

J gene: TRBJ2-1
clone size: few
V gene: TRBV12-3/TRBV12-4
D gene: TRBD2
CDR3 protein: CASRTSGSGGRQFF
CDR3 DNA: TGTGCCAGCAGGACTTCCGGGAGCGGGGGGCGCCAGTTCTTC

J gene: TRBJ2-7
clone size: NA
V gene: TRBV7-2
D gene: NA
CDR3 protein: CASSLLTFYEQYF
CDR3 DNA: TGTGCCAGCAGCCTCCTAACCTTCTACGAGCAGTACTTC

J gene: TRBJ1-2
clone size: few
V gene: TRBV7-9
D gene: NA
CDR3 protein: CASSSPGRVNGYTF
CDR3 DNA: TGTGCCAGCAGCTCCCCCGGTCGGGTTAATGGCTACACCTTC

J gene: TRBJ2-2
clone size: NA
V gene: TRBV11-2
D gene: NA
CDR3 protein: CASSNRGRRPSISGELFF
CDR3 DNA: TGTGCCAGCAGCAATCGGGGCAGGAGGCCTAGCATTTCCGGGGAGCTGTTTTTT

J gene: TRBJ1-2
clone size: NA
V gene: TRBV19
D gene: NA
CDR3 protein: CASSDRDGYGYTF
CDR3 DNA: TGTGCCAGTAGCGACCGGGACGGCTATGGCTACACCTTC

J gene: TRBJ1-1
clone size: many
V gene: TRBV5-1
D gene: TRBD1
CDR3 protein: CASSLGQTYTEAFF
CDR3 DNA: TGCGCCAGCAGCCTGGGACAGACCTACACTGAAGCTTTCTTT

J gene: TRBJ2-2
clone size: NA
V gene: TRBV20-1
D gene: TRBD2
CDR3 protein: CSARRGEGRPGELFF
CDR3 DNA: TGCAGTGCTAGAAGAGGGGAGGGAAGGCCCGGGGAGCTGTTTTTT

J gene: TRBJ1-3
clone size: NA
V gene: TRBV7-9
D gene: NA
CDR3 protein: CASSLGALDTIYF
CDR3 DNA: TGTGCCAGCAGCTTGGGTGCGTTGGACACCATATATTTT

J gene: TRBJ2-5
clone size: NA
V gene: TRBV6-5
D gene: NA
CDR3 protein: CASSQKSTTAIEETQYF
CDR3 DNA: TGTGCCAGCAGTCAAAAATCAACGACAGCCATTGAAGAGACCCAGTACTTC

J gene: TRBJ2-7
clone size: NA
V gene: TRBV3-1
D gene: TRBD1
CDR3 protein: CASSQVQGANYEQYF
CDR3 DNA: TGTGCCAGCAGCCAAGTCCAGGGGGCAAACTACGAGCAGTACTTC

J gene: TRBJ2-2
clone size: NA
V gene: TRBV6-1
D gene: NA
CDR3 protein: CASSEALELFF
CDR3 DNA: TGTGCCAGCAGTGAAGCGCTGGAGCTGTTTTTT

J gene: TRBJ2-7
clone size: NA
V gene: TRBV28
D gene: NA
CDR3 protein: CASSFVGGEQYF
CDR3 DNA: TGTGCCAGCAGTTTCGTGGGAGGCGAGCAGTACTTC

J gene: TRBJ2-3
clone size: few
V gene: TRBV7-9
D gene: NA
CDR3 protein: CASSFGAVTDTQYF
CDR3 DNA: TGTGCCAGCAGCTTCGGGGCCGTCACAGATACGCAGTATTTT

J gene: TRBJ2-1
clone size: few
V gene: TRBV7-8
D gene: NA
CDR3 protein: CASSSRVYNEQFF
CDR3 DNA: TGTGCCAGCAGCTCGAGGGTTTACAATGAGCAGTTCTTC

J gene: TRBJ2-1
clone size: few
V gene: TRBV7-2
D gene: TRBD1
CDR3 protein: CASSLAGQGFYNEQFF
CDR3 DNA: TGTGCCAGCAGCTTAGCGGGACAGGGGTTCTACAATGAGCAGTTCTTC

J gene: TRBJ2-7
clone size: many
V gene: TRBV11-2
D gene: TRBD2
CDR3 protein: CASSSKGLAGAFEQYF
CDR3 DNA: TGTGCCAGCAGCTCTAAGGGACTAGCGGGGGCGTTTGAGCAGTACTTC

J gene: TRBJ2-1
clone size: few
V gene: TRBV6-2/TRBV6-3
D gene: NA
CDR3 protein: CASSRYNEQFF
CDR3 DNA: TGTGCCAGCAGTCGCTACAATGAGCAGTTCTTC

J gene: TRBJ2-2
clone size: many
V gene: TRBV20-1
D gene: TRBD2
CDR3 protein: CSAIPSGGSLRDTGELFF
CDR3 DNA: TGCAGTGCTATCCCAAGCGGGGGGTCACTTAGGGACACCGGGGAGCTGTTTTTT

J gene: TRBJ2-6
clone size: NA
V gene: TRBV12-3/TRBV12-4
D gene: NA
CDR3 protein: CASSLAPGVGANVLTF
CDR3 DNA: TGTGCCAGCAGTTTAGCGCCGGGGGTTGGGGCCAACGTCCTGACTTTC

J gene: TRBJ2-2
clone size: few
V gene: TRBV7-2
D gene: NA
CDR3 protein: CASSTRREDTGELFF
CDR3 DNA: TGTGCCAGCAGCACTCGACGGGAAGACACCGGGGAGCTGTTTTTT

J gene: TRBJ2-4
clone size: NA
V gene: TRBV13
D gene: TRBD2
CDR3 protein: CASSLEGLAGTQILAKNIQYF
CDR3 DNA: TGTGCCAGCAGCTTAGAGGGTCTAGCGGGCACTCAGATTCTAGCCAAAAACATTCAGTACTTC

J gene: TRBJ2-7
clone size: NA
V gene: TRBV20-1
D gene: NA
CDR3 protein: CSAERGHSYEQYF
CDR3 DNA: TGCAGTGCTGAGAGGGGACATTCCTACGAGCAGTACTTC

J gene: TRBJ2-5
clone size: NA
V gene: TRBV5-1
D gene: NA
CDR3 protein: CASSLEGGGGAETQYF
CDR3 DNA: TGCGCCAGCAGCTTGGAAGGCGGAGGGGGCGCAGAGACCCAGTACTTC

J gene: TRBJ2-2
clone size: NA
V gene: TRBV7-2
D gene: TRBD2
CDR3 protein: CASSPRTSRSGELFF
CDR3 DNA: TGTGCCAGCAGCCCCCGGACTAGCCGTTCTGGGGAGCTGTTTTTT

J gene: TRBJ2-1
clone size: NA
V gene: TRBV20-1
D gene: TRBD2
CDR3 protein: CSARETAGSSEQFF
CDR3 DNA: TGCAGTGCTAGAGAAACAGCGGGGAGTTCTGAGCAGTTCTTC

J gene: TRBJ2-3
clone size: few
V gene: TRBV5-1
D gene: NA
CDR3 protein: CASSLAASERSTDTQYF
CDR3 DNA: TGCGCCAGCAGCTTGGCGGCTAGCGAGAGAAGCACAGATACGCAGTATTTT

J gene: TRBJ2-6
clone size: NA
V gene: TRBV5-1
D gene: TRBD1
CDR3 protein: CASRTGTGANVLTF
CDR3 DNA: TGCGCCAGCCGGACAGGGACCGGGGCCAACGTCCTGACTTTC

J gene: TRBJ1-2
clone size: NA
V gene: TRBV11-2
D gene: TRBD1
CDR3 protein: CASSLVGGQLYGYTF
CDR3 DNA: TGTGCCAGCAGCTTGGTCGGGGGACAGCTCTATGGCTACACCTTC

J gene: TRBJ2-5
clone size: NA
V gene: TRBV4-1
D gene: TRBD2
CDR3 protein: CASSLGTSGGVGYQETQYF
CDR3 DNA: TGCGCCAGCAGCCTCGGGACTAGCGGGGGGGTAGGGTACCAAGAGACCCAGTACTTC

J gene: TRBJ2-7
clone size: NA
V gene: TRBV3-1
D gene: NA
CDR3 protein: CASSPGWEQYF
CDR3 DNA: TGTGCCAGCAGCCCAGGGTGGGAGCAGTACTTC

J gene: TRBJ1-5
clone size: NA
V gene: TRBV19
D gene: TRBD1
CDR3 protein: CATEDRAGQPQHF
CDR3 DNA: TGTGCCACCGAGGACAGGGCCGGTCAGCCCCAGCATTTT

J gene: TRBJ1-1
clone size: NA
V gene: TRBV30
D gene: NA
CDR3 protein: CAWRDTSEAFF
CDR3 DNA: TGTGCCTGGAGGGACACATCTGAAGCTTTCTTT

J gene: TRBJ1-1
clone size: NA
V gene: TRBV20-1
D gene: NA
CDR3 protein: CSARDLGGAAEAFF
CDR3 DNA: TGCAGTGCTAGAGATCTCGGAGGGGCGGCTGAAGCTTTCTTT

J gene: TRBJ2-7
clone size: NA
V gene: TRBV7-9
D gene: NA
CDR3 protein: CASSYGGLRVREQYF
CDR3 DNA: TGTGCCAGCAGCTACGGGGGATTGCGAGTACGCGAGCAGTACTTC

J gene: TRBJ2-3
clone size: NA
V gene: TRBV19
D gene: NA
CDR3 protein: CASSRGATADTQYF
CDR3 DNA: TGTGCCAGTAGTAGGGGGGCGACGGCAGATACGCAGTATTTT

J gene: TRBJ2-3
clone size: NA
V gene: TRBV11-1
D gene: NA
CDR3 protein: CASSPYLSGYGTDTQYF
CDR3 DNA: TGTGCCAGCAGCCCCTACTTGTCGGGGTATGGGACAGATACGCAGTATTTT

J gene: TRBJ1-3
clone size: once
V gene: TRBV12-3/TRBV12-4
D gene: NA
CDR3 protein: CASSLGGFLGNTIYF
CDR3 DNA: TGTGCCAGCAGTTTGGGGGGGTTTCTTGGAAACACCATATATTTT

J gene: TRBJ2-7
clone size: few
V gene: TRBV28
D gene: TRBD1
CDR3 protein: CASRGQVNSYEQYF
CDR3 DNA: TGTGCCAGCAGGGGACAGGTAAACTCCTACGAGCAGTACTTC

J gene: TRBJ2-2
clone size: once
V gene: TRBV20-1
D gene: NA
CDR3 protein: CSASGRTPPNTGELFF
CDR3 DNA: TGCAGTGCTAGTGGACGGACCCCGCCGAACACCGGGGAGCTGTTTTTT

J gene: TRBJ2-1
clone size: few
V gene: TRBV7-8
D gene: TRBD1
CDR3 protein: CASSPRTGGSSNEQFF
CDR3 DNA: TGTGCCAGCAGCCCAAGGACAGGGGGCAGTTCGAATGAGCAGTTCTTC

J gene: TRBJ1-1
clone size: NA
V gene: TRBV4-2
D gene: NA
CDR3 protein: CASSQMTVTEAFF
CDR3 DNA: TGTGCCAGCAGCCAAATGACAGTCACTGAAGCTTTCTTT

J gene: TRBJ2-1
clone size: NA
V gene: TRBV20-1
D gene: TRBD2
CDR3 protein: CSATSNLRTSGLNEQFF
CDR3 DNA: TGCAGTGCTACCTCGAACCTTCGGACTAGCGGACTCAATGAGCAGTTCTTC

J gene: TRBJ2-3
clone size: few
V gene: TRBV12-3/TRBV12-4
D gene: NA
CDR3 protein: CASSSGLPPSTDTQYF
CDR3 DNA: TGTGCCAGCAGTTCAGGACTACCCCCTAGCACAGATACGCAGTATTTT

J gene: TRBJ2-1
clone size: few
V gene: TRBV7-9
D gene: NA
CDR3 protein: CASSLVGISYNEQFF
CDR3 DNA: TGTGCCAGCAGCTTAGTTGGCATCTCCTACAATGAGCAGTTCTTC

J gene: TRBJ2-3
clone size: once
V gene: TRBV7-2
D gene: TRBD2
CDR3 protein: CASSQNSGGLGDTQYF
CDR3 DNA: TGTGCCAGCAGCCAGAATAGCGGGGGGCTTGGGGATACGCAGTATTTT

J gene: TRBJ2-7
clone size: NA
V gene: TRBV5-1
D gene: NA
CDR3 protein: CASSESGTPSYEQYF
CDR3 DNA: TGCGCCAGCAGCGAATCCGGCACCCCCTCCTACGAGCAGTACTTC

J gene: TRBJ1-1
clone size: NA
V gene: TRBV29-1
D gene: NA
CDR3 protein: CSVLRGAEAFF
CDR3 DNA: TGCAGCGTACTACGTGGGGCTGAAGCTTTCTTT

J gene: TRBJ2-7
clone size: few
V gene: TRBV7-2
D gene: NA
CDR3 protein: CASSLEFRGSYEQYF
CDR3 DNA: TGTGCCAGCAGCTTAGAGTTTAGGGGATCCTACGAGCAGTACTTC

J gene: TRBJ2-5
clone size: NA
V gene: TRBV5-4
D gene: NA
CDR3 protein: CASSLGRQAQYF
CDR3 DNA: TGTGCCAGCAGCCTAGGAAGACAGGCCCAGTACTTC

J gene: TRBJ2-7
clone size: NA
V gene: TRBV6-5
D gene: TRBD1
CDR3 protein: CASSYDRGSDEQYF
CDR3 DNA: TGTGCCAGCAGTTACGACAGGGGCTCGGACGAGCAGTACTTC

J gene: TRBJ1-6
clone size: NA
V gene: TRBV7-8
D gene: NA
CDR3 protein: CASRRSGNSPLHF
CDR3 DNA: TGTGCCAGCAGGAGATCGGGGAATTCACCCCTCCACTTT

J gene: TRBJ1-6
clone size: NA
V gene: TRBV5-1
D gene: NA
CDR3 protein: CASSPQGVYNSPLHF
CDR3 DNA: TGCGCCAGCTCCCCCCAGGGAGTTTATAATTCACCCCTCCACTTT

J gene: TRBJ2-1
clone size: NA
V gene: TRBV6-1
D gene: NA
CDR3 protein: CASSDSAGSGRNEQFF
CDR3 DNA: TGTGCCAGCAGTGACTCTGCGGGGAGTGGTAGAAATGAGCAGTTCTTC

J gene: TRBJ2-4
clone size: NA
V gene: TRBV5-1
D gene: NA
CDR3 protein: CASSEDSNIQYF
CDR3 DNA: TGCGCCAGCAGCGAGGACAGTAACATTCAGTACTTC

J gene: TRBJ2-7
clone size: few
V gene: TRBV7-9
D gene: NA
CDR3 protein: CASSLESSYEQYF
CDR3 DNA: TGTGCCAGCAGCTTAGAAAGCTCCTACGAGCAGTACTTC

J gene: TRBJ1-4
clone size: NA
V gene: TRBV4-1
D gene: NA
CDR3 protein: CASRGDTKLFF
CDR3 DNA: TGCGCCAGCAGGGGAGATACAAAACTGTTTTTT

J gene: TRBJ2-4
clone size: NA
V gene: TRBV28
D gene: NA
CDR3 protein: CASSLRKFSGTAQYF
CDR3 DNA: TGTGCCAGCAGTCTACGGAAATTCTCCGGGACGGCACAGTACTTC